This T cell receptor (beta chain) derives from a study of blood T cell repertoires in COVID-19. Study details: Italy, Spain and the United States were the sources of the convalescent and acute COVID-19 samples. T cells, B-cell-depleted T cells, or PBMCs supplied cDNA or gDNA.

The CDR3 runs 16 residues. V lost 0 bases to trimming and J lost 7 bases, with 18 bases between them. Germline lookup yields CDR1 SEHNR and CDR2 FQNEAQ (reference sequence). Under the authors' procedure: Estimates of nucleated cell counts were drawn from the amplification of reference gene primers. Data came from immunoSEQ multiplex PCR; TCRdb stores just in-frame clones and leaves some out. The V and J calls and the clone size are those of that table, but D and trimming were determined from the DNA. The sample comprises 90,000 to 140,000 clones, about three quarters of which are singletons, and just under 20% rests with the top ten. This clone was counted between two and nine times.

This TCR was sampled from a woman aged 70-85 years with acute or convalescent COVID-19. The sequenced sample was peripheral blood. The chain joins TRBV7-9 to TRBJ1-2; D may be TRBD1 (6 bases). CDR3 coding DNA: TGTGCCAGCAGCTTAGCCTCCCAACAGGGCAGGGCTGGCTACACCTTC. This sequence encodes CASSLASQQGRAGYTF. Variable domain in full (rest from reference TRBV7-9 and TRBJ1-2): DTGVSQNPRHKITKRGQNVTFRCDPISEHNRLYWYRQTLGQGPEFLTYFQNEAQLEKSRLLSDRFSAERPKGSFSTLEIQRTEQGDSAMYLCASSLASQQGRAGYTFGSGTRLTVV.